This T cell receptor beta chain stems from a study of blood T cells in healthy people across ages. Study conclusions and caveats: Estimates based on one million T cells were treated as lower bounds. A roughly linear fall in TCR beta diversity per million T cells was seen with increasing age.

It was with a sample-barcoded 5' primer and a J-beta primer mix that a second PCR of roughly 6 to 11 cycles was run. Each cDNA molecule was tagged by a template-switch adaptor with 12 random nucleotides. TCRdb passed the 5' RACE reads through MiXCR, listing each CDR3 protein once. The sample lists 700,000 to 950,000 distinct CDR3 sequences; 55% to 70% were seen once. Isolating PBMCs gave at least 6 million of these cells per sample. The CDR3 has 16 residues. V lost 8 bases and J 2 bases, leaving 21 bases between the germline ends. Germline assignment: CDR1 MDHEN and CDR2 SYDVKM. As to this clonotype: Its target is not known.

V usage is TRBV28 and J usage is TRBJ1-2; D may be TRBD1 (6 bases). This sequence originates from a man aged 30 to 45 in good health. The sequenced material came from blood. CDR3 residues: CASSWGGTPTNYGYTF. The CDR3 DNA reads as TGTGCCAGCTCCTGGGGGGGCACTCCAACGAACTATGGCTACACCTTC.